Listed here are 15 T cell receptor beta chains from one sample, sequenced in a study of cytomegalovirus exposure and HLA in healthy donors. This PCR relied on a set of 60 Vbeta primers and 13 Jbeta primers. Measured with immunoSEQ multiplex PCR; TCRdb has only the in-frame clones, and not every one. The sample yields 150,000 to 200,000 clones, roughly 77% seen once. Sequences were obtained from PBMCs. Source of these receptors: a woman between 45 and 60 years old in good health and CMV-seronegative.

J is TRBJ1-1 and V is TRBV29-1; TRBD1 is a possible D gene (5 bases). The CDR3 consists of 10 residues. The V gene's germline CDR1 is SQVTM and CDR2 ANQGSEA. V lost 8 bases and J 6 bases, leaving 10 bases between the germline ends. The CDR3 sequence is CSLGGAEAFF. The CDR3 bases are TGCAGCCTTGGGGGGGCTGAAGCTTTCTTT.

This clone was seen a single time. The V gene is TRBV28, the J gene TRBJ1-6, with TRBD1 identical over 8 bases. Germline CDR1 MDHEN, CDR2 SYDVKM. The J segment lost 8 bases and the V segment lost 5 bases, leaving 5 bases of the junction unmatched. The CDR3 loop spans 14 amino acids. The CDR3 DNA reads TGTGCCAGCAGTCCCCAGGGGGCCGATTCACCCCTCCACTTT. Encoded protein: CASSPQGADSPLHF. The whole variable domain, remainder taken from reference TRBV28 and TRBJ1-6, is DVKVTQSSRYLVKRTGEKVFLECVQDMDHENMFWYRQDPGLGLRLIYFSYDVKMKEKGDIPEGYSVSREKKERFSLILESASTNQTSMYLCASSPQGADSPLHFGNGTRLTVT.

The chain is built from TRBV10-3 and TRBJ2-3, with 7 bases fitting TRBD1. This CDR3 is 15 amino acids long. V shed 0 bases and J 6 bases; nucleotides not matched to a gene: 6. Germline V CDR1 and CDR2: ENHRY, SYGVKD. For the CDR3, the DNA is TGTGCCATCAGTGAGTCGGACAGGAGGTCGGATACGCAGTATTTT. As protein: CAISESDRRSDTQYF.

This clone is a singleton in its sample. The rearrangement joins TRBV2 to TRBJ2-3; 8 nucleotides match TRBD2. V shed 8 bases, J shed 4 bases, and the junction held 20 bases outside the gene matches. Germline CDR1 SNHLY, CDR2 FYNNEI. The CDR3 consists of 18 residues. CDR3 coding DNA: TGTGCCAGCCAACTAGCGGTCGAAATGGGGAGTCGTCCAGATACGCAGTATTTT. Its protein is CASQLAVEMGSRPDTQYF.

The CDR3 sequence is CASSSGTSGRTYNEQFF. The CDR3 bases are TGTGCCAGCAGCTCCGGGACTAGCGGGAGAACCTACAATGAGCAGTTCTTC. The V gene is TRBV5-5, the J gene TRBJ2-1; 14 bases are shared with TRBD2. After removal of 3 bases from V and 2 bases from J, the junction contained 4 bases not matched to a gene. Germline-derived CDR1 and CDR2 are SGHKS and YYEKEE (reference sequence). This CDR3 is built from 17 residues.

The chain combines TRBV25-1 with TRBJ1-1; D unresolved. There are 13 residues in the CDR3. From germline, CDR1 is MGHDK and CDR2 SYGVNS. Trimming pared 2 bases from V and 1 base from J, leaving 5 bases between. The CDR3 sequence: CASSEGGNTEAFF. The DNA of the CDR3 is TGTGCCAGCAGTGAAGGAGGGAACACTGAAGCTTTCTTT.

The chain carries TRBV7-9 and TRBJ2-7; D unclear. This CDR3 contains 13 residues. CDR1 is SEHNR, CDR2 FQNEAQ, per germline (reference sequence). V dropped 5 bases and J dropped 3 bases, with 11 bases sitting between them. This CDR3 is CASSIGSFYEQYF. CDR3 in DNA: TGTGCCAGCAGCATCGGGTCCTTCTACGAGCAGTACTTC.

J is TRBJ1-1 and V is TRBV6-5; a possible D gene is TRBD1 (6 bases). The germline gives CDR1 MNHEY, CDR2 SVGAGI. This CDR3 has 15 amino acids. Deletions cut 3 bases from V and 1 base from J, with 12 bases between. CDR3 sequence: CASSYYRVGNTEAFF. CDR3 coding DNA: TGTGCCAGCAGTTATTACAGGGTCGGGAACACTGAAGCTTTCTTT.

The chain couples TRBV9 to TRBJ1-3, with a tentative D call TRBD1 (5 bases). The CDR3 sequence is 14 residues long. V was clipped by 1 base and J by 2 bases, with 7 bases between them. From germline, CDR1 is SGDLS and CDR2 YYNGEE. The chain's CDR3 is CASSVSGPGNTIYF. The CDR3 bases are TGTGCCAGCAGCGTATCAGGGCCTGGAAACACCATATATTTT.

The V call is TRBV7-3, the J call TRBJ1-2; tentative D call: TRBD1 (5 bases). The CDR3 runs 15 residues. Germline CDR1 is SGHTA and CDR2 is FQGTGA. V dropped 2 bases and J dropped 0 bases, with 10 bases sitting between them. The DNA of the CDR3 is TGTGCCAGCAGCTTATACAGGTTTACTAACTATGGCTACACCTTC. It encodes CASSLYRFTNYGYTF. The entire variable domain, with the rest obtained from reference TRBV7-3 and TRBJ1-2, is as follows: GAGVSQTPSNKVTEKGKYVELRCDPISGHTALYWYRQSLGQGPEFLIYFQGTGAADDSGLPNDRFFAVRPEGSVSTLKIQRTERGDSAVYLCASSLYRFTNYGYTFGSGTRLTVV.

CDR3 nucleotides: TGTGCCAGCAGCTCCGGGACAGGTGGCAATGAGCAGTTCTTC. Protein product: CASSSGTGGNEQFF. The chain carries TRBV28 and TRBJ2-1, with 8 bases identical to TRBD1. Germline CDR1 is MDHEN and CDR2 is SYDVKM. V gave up 6 bases and J gave up 6 bases; unmatched junction bases: 7. The CDR3 has 14 residues.

The chain uses TRBV11-1 and TRBJ2-5, with unresolved D. The CDR3 length is 12 residues. Between the trimmed V and J ends, which lost 1 base and 5 bases, there was a span of 5 bases. Germline V gene lookup returns CDR1 SGHAT and CDR2 FQDESV (reference sequence). The CDR3 sequence: CASSLVPETQYF. As DNA, the CDR3 is TGTGCCAGCAGCTTAGTCCCGGAGACCCAGTACTTC.

The chain uses TRBV19 and TRBJ1-1, with D perhaps matching TRBD1 (6 bases). This CDR3 has 14 residues. Germline loops: CDR1 LNHDA, CDR2 SQIVND (reference sequence). With 7 bases removed from V and 5 bases from J, the gap between germline ends came to 17 bases. The DNA of the CDR3 is TGTGCCAGTACAAAACAGGGTTTGGAGACTGAAGCTTTCTTT. Encoded protein: CASTKQGLETEAFF.

The chain recombines TRBV4-3 with TRBJ1-1; D gene unclear. V shed 0 bases and J shed 0 bases, with 17 bases lying between them. CDR1 LGHNA and CDR2 YSLEER come from the germline V gene. The CDR3 runs to 18 residues. CDR3 residues: CASSQDLYSGSMNTEAFF. CDR3 nucleotide sequence: TGCGCCAGCAGCCAAGATTTATACAGCGGGTCGATGAACACTGAAGCTTTCTTT.

The chain joins TRBV6-5 to TRBJ2-7; TRBD2 aligns across 7 bases. From germline, CDR1 is MNHEY and CDR2 SVGAGI. V shed 6 bases, J shed 7 bases, and the junction held 12 bases outside the gene matches. The CDR3 totals 14 residues. CDR3 sequence (DNA): TGTGCCAGCAGGAGAGAGGGAGGGAGGGGAGAGCAGTACTTC. It yields the protein CASRREGGRGEQYF.